These 15 T cell receptor beta chains came from one sample sequenced in a study of blood T cell repertoires in COVID-19. Sequenced by immunoSEQ multiplex PCR; TCRdb stores in-frame clones only, minus some. The sample contains 80,000 to 95,000 clones, 75% to 90% of which appear only once. The sample consisted of peripheral blood. Receptors originate from a middle-aged man with active or convalescent COVID-19.

This clone appeared once. V usage is TRBV29-1 and J usage is TRBJ2-1, with 14 bases that match TRBD2. The CDR3 runs 15 residues. The ends lost 7 bases at V and 2 bases at J; junction bases unmatched: 4. The germline V gene encodes CDR1 SQVTM and CDR2 ANQGSEA. In DNA, the CDR3 is TGCAGCGCTGGGACTAGCGGGAGTCCCTACAATGAGCAGTTCTTC. It codes for CSAGTSGSPYNEQFF.

This clone is medium-sized in the sample. V gene TRBV9 combines with J gene TRBJ1-3, with D perhaps TRBD1 (5 bases). In germline, CDR1 is SGDLS, CDR2 YYNGEE. V lost 0 bases, J lost 0 bases, and 7 bases lay in between. This CDR3 region has 15 residues. The CDR3 nucleotides read TGTGCCAGCAGCGTAGAGGGGCCCTCTGGAAACACCATATATTTT. Translated, it gives CASSVEGPSGNTIYF. Complete variable domain (other parts from reference TRBV9 and TRBJ1-3): DSGVTQTPKHLITATGQRVTLRCSPRSGDLSVYWYQQSLDQGLQFLIQYYNGEERAKGNILERFSAQQFPDLHSELNLSSLELGDSALYFCASSVEGPSGNTIYFGEGSWLTVV.

V gene TRBV5-6 combines with J gene TRBJ2-5; D gene uncertain. The CDR3 contains 13 residues. V shed 0 bases and J shed 8 bases, with 11 bases lying between them. CDR1 SGHDT and CDR2 YYEEEE come from the germline V gene. CDR3 in amino acids: CASSLAGSPTQYF. The CDR3 nucleotides are TGTGCCAGCAGCTTGGCCGGGTCCCCCACCCAGTACTTC.

This chain links TRBV6-5 with TRBJ2-2; possibly TRBD2 for D (6 bases). The CDR3 spans 16 residues. V was shortened by 0 bases and J by 2 bases, with 10 bases between the two germline ends. CDR1 MNHEY and CDR2 SVGAGI come from the germline V gene. CDR3 sequence (DNA): TGTGCCAGCAGTTACTCGGTAGGGACTAACACCGGGGAGCTGTTTTTT. It yields the protein CASSYSVGTNTGELFF.

This chain connects TRBV5-4 to TRBJ2-1; D ambiguous. V dropped 4 bases and J dropped 0 bases, with 11 bases sitting between them. CDR1 and CDR2 from the germline V gene are SGHNT and YYREEE (reference sequence). The CDR3 has 15 residues. CDR3 nucleotide sequence: TGTGCCAGCAGCCCCAAGACACCCTCCTACAATGAGCAGTTCTTC. Translated: CASSPKTPSYNEQFF. The full variable domain, its missing parts supplied by reference TRBV5-4 and TRBJ2-1, is ETGVTQSPTHLIKTRGQQVTLRCSSQSGHNTVSWYQQALGQGPQFIFQYYREEENGRGNFPPRFSGLQFPNYSSELNVNALELDDSALYLCASSPKTPSYNEQFFGPGTRLTVL.

This clone appeared a single time. The rearrangement uses TRBV6-4 and TRBJ2-2; 7 nucleotides align to TRBD1. The CDR3 runs 16 residues. Germline assignment: CDR1 MRHNA and CDR2 SNTAGT. The junction had 12 bases not matched to a gene; V was cut back by 4 bases and J by 7 bases. As DNA, the CDR3 is TGTGCCAGCAGTGCCAGACAGGGTGGTTACGTCGGGGAGCTGTTTTTT. Protein sequence: CASSARQGGYVGELFF.

The chain is built from TRBV28 and TRBJ1-5; D may be TRBD1 (5 bases). The ends were cut back, 5 bases at V and 3 bases at J, with 11 bases in the middle. CDR1 MDHEN and CDR2 SYDVKM come from the germline V gene. This CDR3 comprises 14 residues. CDR3 region: CASSIGGNNQPQHF. Here the CDR3 DNA reads TGTGCCAGCAGTATTGGGGGGAACAATCAGCCCCAGCATTTT.

The chain is built from TRBV4-1 and TRBJ1-1, with 9 bases matching TRBD1. This CDR3 comprises 15 residues. Trimming removed 2 bases from V and 3 bases from J; junction bases left unmatched: 4. Germline-derived CDR1 and CDR2 are MGHRA and YSYEKL. CDR3 sequence (DNA): TGCGCCAGCAGCCAATTACAGGGGGCGGACACTGAAGCTTTCTTT. This translates into CASSQLQGADTEAFF.

The V and J genes are TRBV29-1 and TRBJ2-7; 8 nucleotides agree with TRBD1. The CDR3 loop spans 15 amino acids. The germline CDR1 and CDR2 sequences are SQVTM and ANQGSEA. The trim removed 5 bases at V and 0 bases at J, leaving 9 bases unmatched. For the CDR3, the DNA is TGCAGCGTTTCGGGGGACAGGTTAGCCTCCTACGAGCAGTACTTC. Protein sequence: CSVSGDRLASYEQYF.

The V and J genes are TRBV19 and TRBJ1-5; 8 positions match TRBD1. V lost 6 bases and J lost 4; bases outside the gene matches: 8. Germline CDR1 reads LNHDA; CDR2 reads SQIVND (reference sequence). The length of the CDR3 is 15 residues. CDR3 in amino acids: CASSSPGQANQPQHF. Written as DNA, the CDR3 is TGTGCCAGTAGCTCTCCGGGACAGGCTAATCAGCCCCAGCATTTT.

As to this clone: Other DNA variants within this sample encode the same CDR3. This sequence joins TRBV12-5 and TRBJ2-2, with TRBD1 as a possible D gene (5 bases). This CDR3 has 15 residues. Germline CDR1 is LGHNT and CDR2 is FRNRAP. V gave up 5 bases and J gave up 0 bases, with 10 bases separating them. The CDR3 loop is CASGPDRANTGELFF. For the CDR3, the DNA is TGTGCTAGTGGTCCCGACAGAGCGAACACCGGGGAGCTGTTTTTT.

This chain connects TRBV28 to TRBJ1-6; 7 bases agree with TRBD1. CDR1 is MDHEN, CDR2 SYDVKM, per germline. The ends lost 4 bases at V and 2 bases at J; junction bases unmatched: 5. The CDR3 covers 16 residues. CDR3 sequence: CASSYLTGTYNSPLHF. In nucleotides, the CDR3 is TGTGCCAGCAGTTACCTGACAGGGACCTATAATTCACCCCTCCACTTT. The full variable domain, in which reference TRBV28 and TRBJ1-6 provide the parts outside the CDR3, is DVKVTQSSRYLVKRTGEKVFLECVQDMDHENMFWYRQDPGLGLRLIYFSYDVKMKEKGDIPEGYSVSREKKERFSLILESASTNQTSMYLCASSYLTGTYNSPLHFGNGTRLTVT.

This clone turned up a few times. The chain employs TRBV2 and TRBJ1-1, with a tentative D call TRBD1 (5 bases). V gave up 7 bases and J gave up 0 bases, with 15 bases separating them. CDR1 is SNHLY and CDR2 is FYNNEI in the germline V gene. This CDR3 contains 15 residues. Here the CDR3 reads CASKSRGSMNTEAFF. CDR3 bases: TGTGCCAGCAAGTCCCGGGGGAGCATGAACACTGAAGCTTTCTTT.

The J gene is TRBJ1-1, the V gene TRBV19; TRBD1 is a possible D gene (5 bases). Looked up from germline, CDR1 is LNHDA and CDR2 is SQIVND (reference sequence). V gave up 4 bases and J gave up 0 bases, with 6 bases separating them. CDR3 length: 13 amino acids. CDR3 amino acids: CASSRQLNTEAFF. The DNA of the CDR3 is TGTGCCAGTAGTAGACAGTTGAACACTGAAGCTTTCTTT.

The rearrangement uses TRBV14 and TRBJ2-7; D is perhaps TRBD2 (6 bases). The ends were cut back, 0 bases at V and 4 bases at J, with 16 bases in the middle. The germline V gene encodes CDR1 SGHDN and CDR2 FVKESK. The CDR3 is 16 amino acids. This CDR3 reads CASSQDPSWGEYEQYF. The CDR3 bases are TGTGCCAGCAGCCAAGATCCCTCTTGGGGGGAGTACGAGCAGTACTTC.